Below, one TCR beta chain is given with its context. Antigen specificity is unknown. This sample was included in a study of shared clonotypes between healthy human individuals. Study-level results: Depth was large, yet rarefaction showed that sorted-subset sequencing was incomplete.

TCRdb keeps only in-frame clones here, not all; method: immunoSEQ multiplex PCR. This table holds 1,400,000 or so clones, around 98.5% found once. Unmatched junction bases numbered 18, after V lost 3 bases and J lost 2 bases. CDR1 and CDR2 (germline): SGHVT, SQSDAQ. This CDR3 is 20 amino acids long. The genes are TRBV7-4 and TRBJ1-5; 8 bases line up with TRBD1. The source of this sequence is a young man in good health. Material: naive CD4+ T cells sorted from blood. Indicated subset: CD45RA+ positively selected. DNA for the CDR3: TGTGCCAGCAGCTTCGCCCCACCATGGACAGGGAAGGGACGCAATCAGCCCCAGCATTTT. Translation: CASSFAPPWTGKGRNQPQHF. The variable domain in full, completed from reference TRBV7-4 and TRBJ1-5, reads GAGVSQSPRYKVAKRGRDVALRCDSISGHVTLYWYRQTLGQGSEVLTYSQSDAQRDKSGRPSGRFSAERPERSVSTLKIQRTEQGDSAVYLCASSFAPPWTGKGRNQPQHFGDGTRLSIL.